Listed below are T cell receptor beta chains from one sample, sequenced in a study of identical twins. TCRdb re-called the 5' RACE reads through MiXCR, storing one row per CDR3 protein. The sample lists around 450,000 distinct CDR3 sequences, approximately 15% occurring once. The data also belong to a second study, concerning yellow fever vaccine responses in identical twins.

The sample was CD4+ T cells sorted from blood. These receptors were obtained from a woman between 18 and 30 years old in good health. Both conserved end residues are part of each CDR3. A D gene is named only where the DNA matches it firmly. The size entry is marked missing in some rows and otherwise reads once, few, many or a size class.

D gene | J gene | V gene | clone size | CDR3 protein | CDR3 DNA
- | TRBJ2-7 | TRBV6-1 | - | CTSSEDHGAYEQYF | TGTACCAGCAGTGAAGATCACGGGGCCTACGAGCAGTACTTC
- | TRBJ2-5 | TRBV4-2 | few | CASSLGEGHHGETQYF | TGTGCCAGCAGCCTAGGGGAGGGACACCATGGGGAGACCCAGTACTTC
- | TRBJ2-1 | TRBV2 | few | CASREFNEQFF | TGTGCCAGCAGGGAGTTCAATGAGCAGTTCTTC
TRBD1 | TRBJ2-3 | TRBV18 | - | CASSPTGAEDTQYF | TGTGCCAGCTCACCGACAGGGGCTGAAGATACGCAGTATTTT
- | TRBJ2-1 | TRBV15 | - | CATSRLGSSYNEQFF | TGTGCCACCAGCAGACTCGGTAGCTCCTACAATGAGCAGTTCTTC
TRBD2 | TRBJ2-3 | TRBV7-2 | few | CASSLAVLAGSTDTQYF | TGTGCCAGCAGCTTAGCGGTTCTAGCGGGGAGCACAGATACGCAGTATTTT
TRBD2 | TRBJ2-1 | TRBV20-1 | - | CSARVWLAGAQYNEQFF | TGCAGTGCTAGAGTTTGGCTAGCGGGGGCCCAATACAATGAGCAGTTCTTC
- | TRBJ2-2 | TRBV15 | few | CATKETPNTGELFF | TGTGCCACCAAGGAGACTCCTAACACCGGGGAGCTGTTTTTT
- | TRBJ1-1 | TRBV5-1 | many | CASSLSLSLARTEAFF | TGCGCCAGCAGCTTGAGTCTCTCCCTAGCGAGGACTGAAGCTTTCTTT
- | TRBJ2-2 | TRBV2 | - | CASRRGRRMAGELFF | TGTGCCAGCAGAAGGGGACGGAGAATGGCCGGGGAGCTGTTTTTT
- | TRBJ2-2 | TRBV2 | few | CASTGARNTGELFF | TGTGCCAGCACGGGAGCCAGAAACACCGGGGAGCTGTTTTTT
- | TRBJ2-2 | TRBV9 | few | CASSLRGRSTGELFF | TGTGCCAGCAGCCTTCGGGGGAGGTCCACCGGGGAGCTGTTTTTT
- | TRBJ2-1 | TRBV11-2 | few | CASSPGTSTLGQFF | TGTGCCAGCAGCCCCGGGACCTCTACGCTGGGGCAGTTCTTC
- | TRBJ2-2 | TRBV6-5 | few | CASSFPGAGELFF | TGTGCCAGCAGTTTCCCGGGGGCCGGGGAGCTGTTTTTT
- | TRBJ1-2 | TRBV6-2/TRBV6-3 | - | CASSRADTYYGYTF | TGTGCCAGCAGTCGGGCAGACACCTACTATGGCTACACCTTC
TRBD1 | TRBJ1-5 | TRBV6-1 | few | CASRRTGATNQPQHF | TGTGCCAGCAGACGGACAGGGGCAACCAATCAGCCCCAGCATTTT
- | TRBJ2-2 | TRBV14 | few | CASSRGLHLTGELFF | TGTGCCAGCAGCCGGGGTCTGCACCTCACCGGGGAGCTGTTTTTT
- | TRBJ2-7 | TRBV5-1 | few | CASSLNRDEQYF | TGCGCCAGCAGCTTGAACAGGGACGAGCAGTACTTC
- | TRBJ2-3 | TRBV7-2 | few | CASSLGLTQYF | TGTGCCAGCAGCTTGGGTTTGACGCAGTATTTT
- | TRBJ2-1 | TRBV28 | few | CASSSPGTPGRRNEQFF | TGTGCCAGCAGTTCACCAGGAACCCCGGGACGTCGCAATGAGCAGTTCTTC
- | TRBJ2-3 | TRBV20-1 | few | CSARGDVSTDTQYF | TGCAGTGCTAGGGGGGACGTGAGCACAGATACGCAGTATTTT
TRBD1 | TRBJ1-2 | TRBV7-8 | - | CASSHGQGDGYTF | TGTGCCAGCAGCCACGGACAGGGGGATGGCTACACCTTC
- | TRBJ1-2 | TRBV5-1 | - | CASSLETGLGYTF | TGCGCCAGCAGCTTGGAGACAGGACTTGGCTACACCTTC
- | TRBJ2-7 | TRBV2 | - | CASQSGHEQYF | TGTGCCAGCCAAAGCGGCCACGAGCAGTACTTC
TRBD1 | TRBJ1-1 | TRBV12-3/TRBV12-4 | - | CASRPYIGTGETEAFF | TGTGCCAGCAGACCTTACATCGGGACAGGGGAAACTGAAGCTTTCTTT
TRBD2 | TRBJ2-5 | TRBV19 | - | CASLGLQEETQYF | TGTGCCAGCCTGGGACTACAAGAAGAGACCCAGTACTTC
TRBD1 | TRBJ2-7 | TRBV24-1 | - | CATSDLRTGKPDEQYF | TGTGCCACCAGTGATCTAAGGACAGGGAAACCCGACGAGCAGTACTTC
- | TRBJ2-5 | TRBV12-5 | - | CASGFMETQYF | TGTGCTAGTGGTTTTATGGAGACCCAGTACTTC
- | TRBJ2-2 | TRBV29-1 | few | CSSRQNTGELFF | TGCAGCTCCCGTCAGAACACCGGGGAGCTGTTTTTT
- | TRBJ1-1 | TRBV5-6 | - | CASSLGLTGTEAFF | TGTGCCAGCAGCCTGGGACTAACGGGCACTGAAGCTTTCTTT
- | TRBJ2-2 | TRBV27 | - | CASSLSGLPGFGELFF | TGTGCCAGCAGTTTATCCGGCCTCCCAGGTTTCGGGGAGCTGTTTTTT
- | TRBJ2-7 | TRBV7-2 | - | CASSPRPGQFYEQYF | TGTGCCAGCAGCCCCAGACCGGGACAATTCTACGAGCAGTACTTC
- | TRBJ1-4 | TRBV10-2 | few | CASSESGTADEKLFF | TGCGCCAGCAGTGAATCTGGGACGGCGGACGAAAAACTGTTTTTT
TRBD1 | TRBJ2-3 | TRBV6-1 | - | CASSKGQTSTDTQYF | TGTGCCAGCAGCAAGGGACAGACTAGCACAGATACGCAGTATTTT
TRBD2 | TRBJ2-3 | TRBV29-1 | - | CSVAVPGGVDTQYF | TGCAGCGTTGCCGTACCGGGGGGAGTAGATACGCAGTATTTT
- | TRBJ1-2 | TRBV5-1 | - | CASSEGGGGYTF | TGCGCCAGCAGCGAGGGGGGAGGTGGCTACACCTTC
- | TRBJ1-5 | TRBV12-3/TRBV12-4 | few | CASSRGSSNQPQHF | TGTGCCAGCAGCCGGGGGTCTAGCAATCAGCCCCAGCATTTT
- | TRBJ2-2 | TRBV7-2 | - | CASSFLTANTGELFF | TGTGCCAGCAGCTTCCTTACTGCGAACACCGGGGAGCTGTTTTTT
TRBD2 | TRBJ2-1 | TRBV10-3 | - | CAISAGPGRELRNEQFF | TGTGCCATCAGTGCAGGACCGGGGCGGGAGTTAAGGAATGAGCAGTTCTTC
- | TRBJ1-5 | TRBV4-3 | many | CASSQVRGQVNQPQHF | TGCGCCAGCAGCCAAGTTCGGGGGCAGGTCAATCAGCCCCAGCATTTT
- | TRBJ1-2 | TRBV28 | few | CASSLSGQGRPGVGYTF | TGTGCCAGCAGTTTATCCGGCCAGGGGCGCCCCGGTGTTGGCTACACCTTC
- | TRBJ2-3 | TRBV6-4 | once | CASSVRLADTQYF | TGTGCCAGCAGTGTCAGACTGGCAGATACGCAGTATTTT
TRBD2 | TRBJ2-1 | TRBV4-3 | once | CASSQDLAGYYNEQFF | TGCGCCAGCAGCCAAGATCTAGCGGGATACTACAATGAGCAGTTCTTC
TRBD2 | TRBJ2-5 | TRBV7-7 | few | CASRGLAVVQETQYF | TGTGCTAGCCGAGGACTAGCGGTAGTCCAAGAGACCCAGTACTTC
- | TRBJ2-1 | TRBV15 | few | CATSRGNRNEQFF | TGTGCCACCAGCAGAGGTAACAGAAATGAGCAGTTCTTC
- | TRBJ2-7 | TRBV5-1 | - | CASSPGDRAQSYEQYF | TGCGCCAGCAGCCCCGGGGACCGAGCACAATCCTACGAGCAGTACTTC